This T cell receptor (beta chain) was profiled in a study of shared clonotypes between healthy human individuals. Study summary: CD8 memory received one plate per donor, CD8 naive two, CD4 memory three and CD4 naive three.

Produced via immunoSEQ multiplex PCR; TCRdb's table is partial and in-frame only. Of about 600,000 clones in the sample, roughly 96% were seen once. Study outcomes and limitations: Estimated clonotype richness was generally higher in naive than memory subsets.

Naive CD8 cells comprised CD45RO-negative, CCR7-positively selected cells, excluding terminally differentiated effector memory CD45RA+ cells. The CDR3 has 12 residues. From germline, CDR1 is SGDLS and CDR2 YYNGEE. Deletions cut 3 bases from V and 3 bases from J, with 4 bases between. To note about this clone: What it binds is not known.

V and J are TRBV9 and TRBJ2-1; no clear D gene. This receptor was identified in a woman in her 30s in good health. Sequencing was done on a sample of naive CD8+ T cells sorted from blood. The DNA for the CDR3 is TGTGCCAGCAGCGGTCTCTACAATGAGCAGTTCTTC. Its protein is CASSGLYNEQFF.